This is a list of T cell receptor beta chains from one sample in a study of cytomegalovirus exposure and HLA in healthy donors. The repertoire was sequenced with immunoSEQ multiplex PCR; TCRdb's copy has only in-frame clones and lacks some. The repertoire has around 130,000 clones, about 79% of them found once; the top ten carry 2% to 2.5%. Material: PBMCs. The receptors were sampled from a man younger than 30 in good health and CMV-seronegative. Each CDR3 is given with its conserved first and last residue. The D gene is left open where the match is weak. Not every row has a clone size; where given, it reads once, few, many or a size class.

V	length	J	D	size	DNA	CDR3
TRBV7-3	15	TRBJ2-1	TRBD2	-	TGTGCCAGCAGCTTAGAAGCGGGAGGGCCCAATGAGCAGTTCTTC	CASSLEAGGPNEQFF
TRBV9	15	TRBJ1-2	-	-	TGTGCCAGCAGGGCAGGGGACACCTTAAACTATGGCTACACCTTC	CASRAGDTLNYGYTF
TRBV30	16	TRBJ2-2	TRBD2	-	TGTGCCTGGAGTATAACTAGCGGGATAGCCACCGGGGAGCTGTTTTTT	CAWSITSGIATGELFF
TRBV4-1	14	TRBJ1-1	-	-	TGCGCCAGCAGCCAAACAGCCACGAACACTGAAGCTTTCTTT	CASSQTATNTEAFF
TRBV5-1	14	TRBJ2-2	TRBD1	-	TGCGCCAGCAGCCCGGACAGGGAAGCCGGGGAGCTGTTTTTT	CASSPDREAGELFF
TRBV2	16	TRBJ2-1	TRBD2	-	TGTGCCAGCAGGGGACTAGCGGGAGTTAGGTACAGTGAGCAGTTCTTC	CASRGLAGVRYSEQFF
TRBV4-1	14	TRBJ2-3	TRBD2	-	TGCGCCAGCAGCCCTAGCGGGAGCACAGATACGCAGTATTTT	CASSPSGSTDTQYF
TRBV6-6	16	TRBJ1-2	-	-	TGTGCCAGCAGCCCCCGGTTGATTGGGGGCTACTATGGCTACACCTTC	CASSPRLIGGYYGYTF
TRBV2	19	TRBJ2-3	TRBD2	-	TGTGCCAGCAGAGAACCGGGACTAGCGGGAGGCGTAAGCACAGATACGCAGTATTTT	CASREPGLAGGVSTDTQYF
TRBV28	12	TRBJ2-7	-	-	TGTGCCAGCAGTTCAAAAACGAGAGAGCAGTACTTC	CASSSKTREQYF
TRBV2	14	TRBJ2-2	TRBD2	-	TGTGCCAGCAGGAGTAGCGGGAGTACCGGGGAGCTGTTTTTT	CASRSSGSTGELFF
TRBV11-3	13	TRBJ2-1	-	-	TGTGCCAGCAGCTCCCTACAGGGCTATGAGCAGTTCTTC	CASSSLQGYEQFF
TRBV28	14	TRBJ2-7	-	-	TGTGCCAGCAGTCAAGAACTACTAAACTACGAGCAGTACTTC	CASSQELLNYEQYF
TRBV7-8	17	TRBJ2-2	TRBD1	once	TGTGCCAGCAGCTTCAGGAACAGGGGGCAGTTCACCGGGGAGCTGTTTTTT	CASSFRNRGQFTGELFF
TRBV18	15	TRBJ1-4	TRBD1	-	TGTGCCAGCTCACCAGGGACAGGGTTTGGTGAAAAACTGTTTTTT	CASSPGTGFGEKLFF
TRBV16	15	TRBJ1-1	-	-	TGTGCCAGCAGCCAACCTGGGGGAGGCGGCACTGAAGCTTTCTTT	CASSQPGGGGTEAFF
TRBV2	13	TRBJ1-5	-	-	TGTGCCAGCGTGCAGGGTAGTAATCAGCCCCAGCATTTT	CASVQGSNQPQHF
TRBV5-1	16	TRBJ2-7	TRBD2	once	TGCGCCAGCAGCTTGGGAGGACTAGCGGGAGGGGGCGAGCAGTACTTC	CASSLGGLAGGGEQYF
TRBV15	16	TRBJ1-4	-	-	TGTGCCACCAGCAGAGATTACAGGGCGCCTAATGAAAAACTGTTTTTT	CATSRDYRAPNEKLFF
TRBV10-3	15	TRBJ2-3	TRBD1	-	TGTGCCATCAGTGACCCCGGACAGGGGGCAGATACGCAGTATTTT	CAISDPGQGADTQYF
TRBV19	13	TRBJ1-1	TRBD1	-	TGTGCCAGTAGGTTGACAGGGAGAACTGAAGCTTTCTTT	CASRLTGRTEAFF
TRBV18	16	TRBJ2-7	TRBD1	-	TGTGCCAGCTCACCACCAGGGACAGGGGGCTCCTACGAGCAGTACTTC	CASSPPGTGGSYEQYF
TRBV9	15	TRBJ2-1	TRBD2	-	TGTGCCAGCACCCCCGGGACTAGCGGCTACAATGAGCAGTTCTTC	CASTPGTSGYNEQFF
TRBV19	14	TRBJ2-7	TRBD2	-	TGTGCCAGTAGTATATCGGGGGGGTTGGACGAGCAGTACTTC	CASSISGGLDEQYF
TRBV5-6	17	TRBJ2-1	TRBD2	-	TGTGCCAGCAGCTTGTGGACTAGCGGGAGGGCCTACAATGAGCAGTTCTTC	CASSLWTSGRAYNEQFF
TRBV30	14	TRBJ2-3	-	-	TGTGCCTGGCAGAGGGGAGGCGGCACAGATACGCAGTATTTT	CAWQRGGGTDTQYF
TRBV2	15	TRBJ1-6	-	-	TGTGCCAGCAGTGAACGTAGCTCCTATAATTCACCCCTCCACTTT	CASSERSSYNSPLHF
TRBV13	17	TRBJ2-4	-	-	TGTGCCAGCACCCCCCATGGAGGCAGTCTAGCCAAAAACATTCAGTACTTC	CASTPHGGSLAKNIQYF
TRBV7-9	15	TRBJ2-5	-	-	TGTGCCAGCAGCTTAGCGGGAGGCAGGGAGGCCTTGCTCTACTTC	CASSLAGGREALLYF
TRBV6-4	15	TRBJ2-1	TRBD1	once	TGTGCCAGCAGTAAGGACAGGGGGCTCTACAATGAGCAGTTCTTC	CASSKDRGLYNEQFF
TRBV5-1	13	TRBJ2-2	-	-	TGCGCCAGCAGGCGCCAAGACACCGGGGAGCTGTTTTTT	CASRRQDTGELFF
TRBV5-1	15	TRBJ2-7	TRBD2	-	TGCGCCAGCAGCTTGGCTAGCGGCCTAACCTACGAGCAGTACTTC	CASSLASGLTYEQYF
TRBV7-2	12	TRBJ2-7	-	-	TGTGCCAGCCGCCCAGGTGGCTACGAGCAGTACTTC	CASRPGGYEQYF
TRBV6-6	15	TRBJ2-1	-	once	TGTGCCAGCAGTTCCATAGCGGAGGGGATGTTTGAGCAGTTCTTC	CASSSIAEGMFEQFF
TRBV29-1	13	TRBJ1-2	-	-	TGCAGCGTTGATCGGCGGTCGCTGAATGGCTACACCTTC	CSVDRRSLNGYTF
TRBV4-2	12	TRBJ1-1	TRBD1	-	TGTGCCAGCAGCCAAGGGACAGGTGAAGCTTTCTTT	CASSQGTGEAFF